This T cell receptor (beta chain) was retrieved from a study of prognosis after radiotherapy for stage I lung cancer. Study-level background: Adenocarcinoma occurred in 11 to 13 patients and squamous cell carcinoma in several.

Per the germline V gene, CDR1 is MNHEY and CDR2 is SMNVEV (reference sequence). The V end was cut by 5 bases, the J end by 6 bases, with 8 bases between. The CDR3 contains 13 residues. TCR beta CDR3 amplification from genomic DNA was performed by two-round multiplex PCR. First-round PCR used primers specific to each TRBV and TRBJ gene. TCRdb reprocessed the multiplex PCR reads via MiXCR and lists one record per CDR3 protein. This sample has about 18,000 distinct CDR3 sequences, with 44% found just once. Sequenced material: PBMCs, taken before or after stereotactic body radiation therapy (not recorded which). The chain has TRBV27 and TRBJ1-6; no definite D call. The sequence was obtained from a donor over 45 with non-small cell lung cancer. Here the CDR3 DNA reads TGTGCCAGCAGTCAGAAATTTAATTCACCCCTCCACTTT. Protein product: CASSQKFNSPLHF.